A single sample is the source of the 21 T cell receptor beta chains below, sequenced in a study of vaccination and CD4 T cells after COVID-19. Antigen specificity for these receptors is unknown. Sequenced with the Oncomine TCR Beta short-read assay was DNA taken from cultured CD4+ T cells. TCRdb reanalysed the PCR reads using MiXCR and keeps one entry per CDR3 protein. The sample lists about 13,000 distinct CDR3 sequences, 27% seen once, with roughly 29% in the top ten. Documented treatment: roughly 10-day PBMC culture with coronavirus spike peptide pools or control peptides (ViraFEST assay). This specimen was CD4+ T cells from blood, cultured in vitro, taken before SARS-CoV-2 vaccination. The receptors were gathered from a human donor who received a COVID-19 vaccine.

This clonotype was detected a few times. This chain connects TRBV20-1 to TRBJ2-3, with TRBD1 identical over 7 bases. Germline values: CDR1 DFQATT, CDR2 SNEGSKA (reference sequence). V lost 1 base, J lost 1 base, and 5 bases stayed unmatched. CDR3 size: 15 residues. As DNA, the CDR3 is TGCAGTGCTAGAGTTCCAGGGGGAGGCACAGATACGCAGTATTTT. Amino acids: CSARVPGGGTDTQYF.

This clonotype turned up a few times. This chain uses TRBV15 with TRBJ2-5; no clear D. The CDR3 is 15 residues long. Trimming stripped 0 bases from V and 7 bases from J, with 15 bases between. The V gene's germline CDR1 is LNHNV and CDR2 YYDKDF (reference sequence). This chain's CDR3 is CATSRDRTHGGTQYF. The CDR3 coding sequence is TGTGCCACCAGCAGAGATCGGACCCACGGCGGGACCCAGTACTTC.

The DNA for the CDR3 is TGTGCCAGCAGTTATAAGGCAGGGGGCGGTGGAAACACCATATATTTT. Its translation is CASSYKAGGGGNTIYF. The V gene is TRBV6-5, the J gene TRBJ1-3; 8 nucleotides line up with TRBD1. CDR3 length equals 16 residues. In germline, CDR1 is MNHEY, CDR2 SVGAGI. V lost 3 bases, J lost 3 bases, and 7 bases stayed unmatched.

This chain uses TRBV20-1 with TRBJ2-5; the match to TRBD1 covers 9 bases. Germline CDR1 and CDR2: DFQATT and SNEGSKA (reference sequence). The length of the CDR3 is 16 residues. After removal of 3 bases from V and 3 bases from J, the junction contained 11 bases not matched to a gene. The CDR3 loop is CSASSYSQGAEETQYF. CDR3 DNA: TGCAGTGCTAGTTCATACTCACAGGGGGCGGAAGAGACCCAGTACTTC.

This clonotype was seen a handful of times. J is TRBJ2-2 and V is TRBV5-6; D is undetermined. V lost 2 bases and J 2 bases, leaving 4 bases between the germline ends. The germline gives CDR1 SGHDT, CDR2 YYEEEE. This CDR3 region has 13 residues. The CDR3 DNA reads TGTGCCAGCAGCTTTGATAACACCGGGGAGCTGTTTTTT. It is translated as CASSFDNTGELFF.

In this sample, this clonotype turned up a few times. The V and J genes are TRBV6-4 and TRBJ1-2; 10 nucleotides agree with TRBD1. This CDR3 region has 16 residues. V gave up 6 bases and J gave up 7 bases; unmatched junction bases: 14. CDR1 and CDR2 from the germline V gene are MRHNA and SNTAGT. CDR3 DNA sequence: TGTGCCAGCAGACGGACCGGGACAGGGGATGGCGGTGGCTACACCTTC. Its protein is CASRRTGTGDGGGYTF.

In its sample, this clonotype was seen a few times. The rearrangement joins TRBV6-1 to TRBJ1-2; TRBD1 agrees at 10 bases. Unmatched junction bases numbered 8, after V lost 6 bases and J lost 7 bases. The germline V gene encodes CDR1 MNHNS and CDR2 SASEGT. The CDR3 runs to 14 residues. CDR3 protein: CASSRDRGLTGYTF. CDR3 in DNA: TGTGCCAGCAGCCGGGACAGGGGTCTTACTGGCTACACCTTC.

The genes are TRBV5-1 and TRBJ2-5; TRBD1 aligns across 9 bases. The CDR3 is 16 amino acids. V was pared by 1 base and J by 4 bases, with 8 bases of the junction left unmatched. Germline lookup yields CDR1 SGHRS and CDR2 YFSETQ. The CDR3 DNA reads TGCGCCAGCAGCTTGTCGTCCGGGACAGGGCGAGAGACCCAGTACTTC. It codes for CASSLSSGTGRETQYF.

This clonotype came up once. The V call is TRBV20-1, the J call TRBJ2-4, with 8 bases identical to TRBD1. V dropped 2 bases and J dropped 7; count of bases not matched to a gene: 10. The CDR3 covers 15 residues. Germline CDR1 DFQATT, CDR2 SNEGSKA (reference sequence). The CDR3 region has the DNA TGCAGTGCTAGATCCCGGACAGGGTTTCGTAACATTCAGTACTTC. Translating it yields CSARSRTGFRNIQYF.

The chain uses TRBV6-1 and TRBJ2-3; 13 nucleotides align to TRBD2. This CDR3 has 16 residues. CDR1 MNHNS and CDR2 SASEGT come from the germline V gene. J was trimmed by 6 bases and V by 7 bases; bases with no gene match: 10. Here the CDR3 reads CASNTGLAGEGDTQYF. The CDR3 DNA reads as TGTGCCAGCAATACCGGACTAGCGGGAGAGGGGGATACGCAGTATTTT.

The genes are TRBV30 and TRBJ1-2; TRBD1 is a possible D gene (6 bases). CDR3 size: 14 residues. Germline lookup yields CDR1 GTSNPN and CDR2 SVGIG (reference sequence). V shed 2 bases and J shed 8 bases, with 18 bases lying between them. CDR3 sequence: CAWSNRRGIGGYTF. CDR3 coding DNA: TGTGCCTGGAGTAATCGGAGGGGGATCGGGGGCTACACCTTC.

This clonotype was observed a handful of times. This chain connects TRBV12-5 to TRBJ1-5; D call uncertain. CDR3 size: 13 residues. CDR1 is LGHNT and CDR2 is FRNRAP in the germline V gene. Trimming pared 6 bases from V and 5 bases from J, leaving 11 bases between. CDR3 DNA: TGTGCTAGTGGCCCACACAGAGATCAGCCCCAGCATTTT. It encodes CASGPHRDQPQHF.

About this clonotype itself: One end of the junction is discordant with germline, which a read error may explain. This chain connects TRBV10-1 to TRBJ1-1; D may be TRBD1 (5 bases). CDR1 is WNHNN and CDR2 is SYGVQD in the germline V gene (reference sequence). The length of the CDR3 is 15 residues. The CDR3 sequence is CASSDYGTENAEAFF. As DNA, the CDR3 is TGCGCCAGCAGTGATTACGGGACGGAGAACGCTGAAGCTTTCTTT.

The CDR3: CASRATGNTEAFF. CDR3 in DNA: TGTGCCAGCAGAGCTACGGGTAACACTGAAGCTTTCTTT. The chain uses TRBV6-1 and TRBJ1-1; unclear D gene. The CDR3 sequence is 13 residues long. Germline V gives CDR1 MNHNS, CDR2 SASEGT. V was shortened by 6 bases and J by 2 bases, with 10 bases between the two germline ends.

The CDR3 loop is CASSTRDNTEAFF. For the CDR3, the DNA is TGTGCCAGCAGCACCCGGGACAACACTGAAGCTTTCTTT. The gene calls are TRBV7-8 and TRBJ1-1, with a tentative D call TRBD1 (5 bases). This CDR3 contains 13 residues. V lost 5 bases to trimming and J lost 2 bases, with 9 bases between them. Germline CDR1 and CDR2: SGHVS and FQNEAQ.

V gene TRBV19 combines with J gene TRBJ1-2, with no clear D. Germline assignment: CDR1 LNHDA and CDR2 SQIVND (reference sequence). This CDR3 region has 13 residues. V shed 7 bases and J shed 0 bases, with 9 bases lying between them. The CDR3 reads CASKEKANYGYTF. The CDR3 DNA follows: TGTGCCAGTAAGGAAAAAGCTAACTATGGCTACACCTTC.

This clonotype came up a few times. The CDR3 region has the DNA TGTGCCAGCCAGACGGGGACAGGAGGTAATTCACCCCTCCACTTT. Translated: CASQTGTGGNSPLHF. This chain connects TRBV25-1 to TRBJ1-6, with 8 nucleotides matching TRBD1. V lost 8 bases to trimming and J lost 6 bases; unmatched junction nucleotides: 9. The germline gives CDR1 MGHDK, CDR2 SYGVNS. The CDR3 has 15 residues.

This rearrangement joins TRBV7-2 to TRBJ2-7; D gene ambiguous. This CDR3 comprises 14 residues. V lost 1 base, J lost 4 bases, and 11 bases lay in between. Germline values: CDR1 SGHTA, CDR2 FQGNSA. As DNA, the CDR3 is TGTGCCAGCAGCTTAGTTGGGATAGTGTACGAGCAGTACTTC. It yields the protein CASSLVGIVYEQYF.

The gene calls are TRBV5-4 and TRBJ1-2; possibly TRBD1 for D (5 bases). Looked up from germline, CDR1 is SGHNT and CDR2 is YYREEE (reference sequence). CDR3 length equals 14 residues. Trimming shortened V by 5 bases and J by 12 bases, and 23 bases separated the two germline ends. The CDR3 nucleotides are TGTGCCAGCAGTTTACCGACAGCGTCCACAAGGGACACCTTC. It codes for CASSLPTASTRDTF.

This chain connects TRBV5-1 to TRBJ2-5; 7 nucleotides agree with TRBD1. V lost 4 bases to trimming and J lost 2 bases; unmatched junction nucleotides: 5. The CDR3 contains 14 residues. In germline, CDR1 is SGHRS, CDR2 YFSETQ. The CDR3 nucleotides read TGCGCCAGCAGCCCCCGGACAGGACAAGAGACCCAGTACTTC. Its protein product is CASSPRTGQETQYF.

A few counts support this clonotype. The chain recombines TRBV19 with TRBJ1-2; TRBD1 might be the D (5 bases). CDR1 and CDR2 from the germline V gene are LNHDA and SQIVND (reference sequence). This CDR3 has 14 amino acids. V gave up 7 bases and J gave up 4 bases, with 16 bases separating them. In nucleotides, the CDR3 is TGTGCCAGTACCCAGCCGGGGGAAAGCTATGGCTACACCTTC. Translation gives CASTQPGESYGYTF.